The text below deals with one TCR beta chain. This sample was taken from a study of CD8 T cells in ankylosing spondylitis. TCRdb re-called the 5' RACE reads with MiXCR, one entry per CDR3 protein. The sample contains 200,000 to 250,000 distinct CDR3 sequences, roughly 10% of which appear only once. CDR1 is SQVTM and CDR2 is ANQGSEA in the germline V gene. The ends were cut back, 0 bases at V and 0 bases at J, with 12 bases in the middle. This CDR3 spans 17 amino acids. The source material was blood, either unsorted or a sorted T cell fraction (not recorded which). The V call is TRBV29-1, the J call TRBJ2-6, with D perhaps assigned TRBD1 or TRBD2 (5 bases each). The receptor's source is a male donor with ankylosing spondylitis or in good health (not recorded which). The CDR3 DNA reads TGCAGCGTTGAAGACTGGGACGGCGACTCTGGGGCCAACGTCCTGACTTTC. Protein product: CSVEDWDGDSGANVLTF.